The next 14 T cell receptor beta chains were all read from a single sample in a study of blood T cells in healthy people across ages. Sample-barcoded 5' priming and a J-beta primer mix drove a second PCR of about 6 to 11 cycles. TCRdb reprocessed the 5' RACE reads via MiXCR and lists one record per CDR3 protein. This table holds approximately 1.5 million distinct CDR3 sequences, about 32% found once. The sequenced sample was blood. The origin of the receptors is a woman in her twenties or thirties in good health.

The gene calls are TRBV4-1 and TRBJ2-7; 15 bases agree with TRBD2. Losses at the gene ends were 4 bases for V and 2 bases for J; bases not matched to a gene: 18. The CDR3 runs 21 residues. Germline V gene lookup returns CDR1 MGHRA and CDR2 YSYEKL. The CDR3 protein is CASSRILLPGLAGGDAYEQYF. CDR3 nucleotide sequence: TGCGCCAGCAGCCGCATCCTACTCCCGGGACTAGCGGGGGGTGATGCCTACGAGCAGTACTTC.

As for this clonotype: Mismatch with germline at one junction end may stem from a read error. J is TRBJ1-2 and V is TRBV20-1; maybe TRBD1 (5 bases). Germline V gives CDR1 DFQATT, CDR2 SNEGSKA (reference sequence). The CDR3 runs 13 residues. The CDR3 nucleotides read TGCAGTGCTAGTAGAAGTCAGGGTTATGGCTGCACCTTC. This gives the protein CSASRSQGYGCTF.

For the CDR3, the DNA is TGTGCCATCAGCTACCCCACCGGGACAGGGGGTACTGGGGCCAACGTCCTGACTTTC. It specifies CAISYPTGTGGTGANVLTF. The V and J genes are TRBV10-3 and TRBJ2-6, with 11 bases identical to TRBD1. Germline V gene sequence: CDR1 ENHRY, CDR2 SYGVKD. The CDR3 is 19 residues long. The trim removed 6 bases at V and 2 bases at J, leaving 12 bases unmatched.

This clonotype was seen at least ten times. This chain joins TRBV7-9 and TRBJ1-5; a weak D match, TRBD1 (5 bases). The V gene's germline CDR1 is SEHNR and CDR2 FQNEAQ (reference sequence). The ends were cut back, 2 bases at V and 8 bases at J, with 10 bases in the middle. There are 13 residues in the CDR3. The CDR3 nucleotides read TGTGCCAGCAGCTTACAGGGCCTAGAGCCCCAGCATTTT. Its translation is CASSLQGLEPQHF.

This clonotype is a singleton in its sample. The rearrangement links TRBV14 to TRBJ2-3; tentative D call: TRBD2 (5 bases). Trimming removed 0 bases from V and 2 bases from J, with 12 bases in between. This CDR3 has 16 amino acids. CDR1 is SGHDN, CDR2 FVKESK, per germline. CDR3 sequence reads: CASSQDGESTTDTQYF. CDR3 sequence (DNA): TGTGCCAGCAGCCAAGATGGGGAGAGCACCACAGATACGCAGTATTTT.

The rearrangement uses TRBV20-1 and TRBJ1-6; 8 positions match TRBD1. Germline V gene lookup returns CDR1 DFQATT and CDR2 SNEGSKA (reference sequence). Trimming at V came to 0 bases and at J to 15 bases, leaving 13 bases not matched to a gene. There are 15 residues in the CDR3. As DNA, the CDR3 is TGCAGTGCTAGAGATTCAGGACAGGGCGACCGTCTCCTCCACTTT. Translated: CSARDSGQGDRLLHF.

This clonotype came up a few times. This chain links TRBV12-3 or TRBV12-4 with TRBJ2-3; D is possibly TRBD1 (5 bases). CDR3 length equals 14 residues. Trimming took off 6 bases at V and 5 bases at J, with 15 bases between the two ends. CDR3 amino acids: CASSSRRRGDTQYF. CDR3 nucleotide sequence: TGTGCCAGCAGCTCGAGGCGTAGGGGAGATACGCAGTATTTT.

This chain links TRBV12-3 or TRBV12-4 with TRBJ2-1; the match to TRBD2 covers 11 bases. The CDR3 is 16 amino acids. Germline trimming cut 1 base from V and 9 bases from J; bases unmatched to any gene: 8. CDR3 DNA sequence: TGTGCCAGCAGTTTAGAGGTTAGCGGGAGGGCCTCTGAGCAGTTCTTC. Translating it yields CASSLEVSGRASEQFF.

The chain carries TRBV15 and TRBJ2-3, with 8 bases fitting TRBD2. The V and J ends lost 3 bases and 2 bases, in that order; junction bases with no gene match: 13. Germline V lookup: CDR1 LNHNV, CDR2 YYDKDF (reference sequence). This CDR3 has 18 residues. For the CDR3, the DNA is TGTGCCACCAGCAGCTCCGGTCGGGGGGGGGTTCTCACAGATACGCAGTATTTT. Encoded protein: CATSSSGRGGVLTDTQYF.

Regarding this clonotype: This may be a read error: a much more frequent sequence differs by one nucleotide. This chain joins TRBV29-1 and TRBJ2-7; tentatively, D is TRBD2 (5 bases). Germline V CDR1 and CDR2: SQVTM, ANQGSEA. The CDR3 has 12 amino acids. V lost 4 bases and J 6 bases, leaving 13 bases between the germline ends. CDR3 nucleotides: TGCAGCGTTGCTTCGGGGTCCCGCGAGCAGTACTTC. It is translated as CSVASGSREQYF.

The chain combines TRBV20-1 with TRBJ2-1; possibly TRBD1 for D (6 bases). Looked up from germline, CDR1 is DFQATT and CDR2 is SNEGSKA (reference sequence). The CDR3 contains 16 residues. V lost 8 bases to trimming and J lost 9 bases, with 29 bases between them. DNA of the CDR3: TGCAGTAAACCGGGTCGAGGGGGTGCACCCCTGGGTGAGCAGTTCTTC. It encodes CSKPGRGGAPLGEQFF.

This clonotype was detected a few times. The rearrangement links TRBV5-1 to TRBJ1-1; 7 bases are shared with TRBD1. This CDR3 has 17 residues. With V trimmed by 2 bases and J by 0 bases, 10 bases remained unmatched. Germline CDR1 and CDR2: SGHRS and YFSETQ. CDR3 nucleotide sequence: TGCGCCAGCAGCTTAAAACTCAGGGGGATGATGAACACTGAAGCTTTCTTT. Amino acids: CASSLKLRGMMNTEAFF.

This clonotype was recorded a few times. V gene TRBV7-9 combines with J gene TRBJ2-7; TRBD2 matches at 8 bases. Trimming removed 5 bases from V and 4 bases from J; junction bases left unmatched: 7. The length of the CDR3 is 14 residues. The germline V gene encodes CDR1 SEHNR and CDR2 FQNEAQ (reference sequence). The CDR3 sequence is CASSPAGGRYEQYF. For the CDR3, the DNA is TGTGCCAGCAGCCCCGCTGGCGGGAGGTACGAGCAGTACTTC.

The J gene is TRBJ2-3, the V gene TRBV9; 8 bases agree with TRBD1. Germline-derived CDR1 and CDR2 are SGDLS and YYNGEE. Trimming at V came to 4 bases and at J to 5 bases, leaving 3 bases not matched to a gene. CDR3 length: 13 amino acids. The CDR3 region is CASSHRGEDTQYF. DNA of the CDR3: TGTGCCAGCAGCCACAGGGGGGAAGATACGCAGTATTTT.